This TCR beta chain was sequenced in a study of cytomegalovirus exposure and HLA in healthy donors. Across the study: Findings of an earlier analysis included under 140 million unique TCR beta sequences from 180 million or so T cells.

Germline V gene sequence: CDR1 SGHTA, CDR2 FQGNSA. Trimming shortened V by 5 bases and J by 2 bases, and 13 bases separated the two germline ends. CDR3 size: 15 residues. General study results and limits: Follow-up analysis found HLA locus-dependent TCR association rates, highest for DRB1 and lowest for HLA-C. The study dropped some indistinguishable V segments, TRBV6-2 and TRBV6-3 among them.

As for this clone: Antigen: not known.

PCR used 60 Vbeta primers and 13 Jbeta primers. The repertoire was sequenced with immunoSEQ multiplex PCR; TCRdb's copy has only in-frame clones and lacks some. This sample has about 120,000 clones, with roughly 76% found just once. The chain employs TRBV7-2 and TRBJ1-3; the D is unclear. This TCR was sampled from a woman between 50 and 59 years old in good health and CMV-seronegative. Sequenced input: PBMCs. CDR3 residues: CASSLAGGTGNTIYF. The CDR3 nucleotides are TGTGCCAGCAGCCTGGCGGGCGGTACTGGAAACACCATATATTTT.